The T cell receptor beta chain described here comes from a study of T cells in Graves' hyperthyroidism and ophthalmopathy. RNA transcripts served as the template for amplifying TCR beta CDR3 regions. HTBI primers were the set used in a first-round RT-PCR of the TCR CDR3. TCRdb used MiXCR to reprocess the multiplex PCR reads, holding one entry per CDR3 protein. The sample lists around 700,000 distinct CDR3 sequences, approximately 36% occurring once. Note on this clonotype: A much larger clone lies one base from this, so it may be a read error.

V was shortened by 5 bases and J by 4 bases, with 14 bases between the two germline ends. The germline gives CDR1 SGHAT, CDR2 FQNNGV. This CDR3 contains 14 residues. The rearrangement links TRBV11-2 to TRBJ2-5, with a possible D match to TRBD2 (6 bases). The sequence was obtained from a middle-aged woman with Graves' hyperthyroidism. Sequenced input: blood. The CDR3 DNA reads as TGTGCCAGCAGCGTAGGAGGAGGGGCAGAGACCCAGTACTTC. It codes for CASSVGGGAETQYF. The full variable domain, rest sourced from reference TRBV11-2 and TRBJ2-5, is EAGVAQSPRYKIIEKRQSVAFWCNPISGHATLYWYQQILGQGPKLLIQFQNNGVVDDSQLPKDRFSAERLKGVDSTLKIQPAKLEDSAVYLCASSVGGGAETQYFGPGTRLLVL.